These 17 T cell receptor beta chains were sequenced from one sample in a study of T-cell memory formation after mild COVID-19. TCRdb reprocessed the 5' RACE reads with MiXCR, giving one entry per CDR3 protein. The table records 530,000 or so distinct CDR3 sequences, around 15% of them present only once. The sample taken for sequencing was PBMCs or a T cell subset sorted from them (not recorded which). All receptors derive from an adult woman who had mild COVID-19 (a few samples of this study predate the infection). Cell type and time point are not known.

The CDR3 nucleotides are TGTGCCAGCAGCCCAGACAGGGTTACGTCTGGGGCCAACGTCCTGACTTTC. As protein: CASSPDRVTSGANVLTF. The chain recombines TRBV7-8 with TRBJ2-6; TRBD1 matches at 7 bases. V lost 5 bases, J lost 1 base, and 8 bases stayed unmatched. This CDR3 is 17 amino acids long. Germline V gives CDR1 SGHVS, CDR2 FQNEAQ.

The chain recombines TRBV29-1 with TRBJ1-3; D unclear. This CDR3 spans 14 amino acids. The V gene's germline CDR1 is SQVTM and CDR2 ANQGSEA. V was clipped by 7 bases and J by 0 bases, with 13 bases between them. CDR3 nucleotide sequence: TGCAGCGCCGCCAGCTCCCTCTCTGGAAACACCATATATTTT. Its translation: CSAASSLSGNTIYF.

The chain uses TRBV6-2 or TRBV6-3 and TRBJ2-7; D is perhaps TRBD1 (5 bases). Deletions cut 2 bases from V and 0 bases from J, with 20 bases between. The CDR3 runs 18 residues. Germline CDR1 and CDR2: MNHEY and SVGEGT. The CDR3 loop reads CASSYDFSGQGNSYEQYF. The CDR3 DNA reads TGTGCCAGCAGTTACGATTTTTCAGGGCAGGGAAACTCCTACGAGCAGTACTTC.

Many counts were recorded for this clonotype. The V gene is TRBV12-3 or TRBV12-4, the J gene TRBJ2-3; 10 positions match TRBD1. V shed 6 bases and J 8 bases; nucleotides not matched to a gene: 8. The CDR3 runs to 14 residues. The DNA of the CDR3 is TGTGCCAGCAGCTGGACAGGGGGTTGGGCTACGCAGTATTTT. As protein: CASSWTGGWATQYF.

This clonotype was found many times. The chain links TRBV6-2 or TRBV6-3 to TRBJ2-7; D might be TRBD2 (5 bases). The V end was cut by 0 bases, the J end by 7 bases, with 16 bases between. Per germline, CDR1 MNHEY and CDR2 SVGEGT. CDR3 size: 15 residues. The CDR3 is CASSYSEDGGGEQYF. The CDR3 nucleotides read TGTGCCAGCAGTTACTCGGAAGACGGAGGTGGAGAGCAGTACTTC.

Written as DNA, the CDR3 is TGTGCCAGCAGCTTAAGTAATAGCGGGAGCAATGAGCAGTTCTTC. It yields the protein CASSLSNSGSNEQFF. The rearrangement links TRBV7-3 to TRBJ2-1; 9 bases are shared with TRBD2. Germline values: CDR1 SGHTA, CDR2 FQGTGA. CDR3 size: 15 residues. V was pared by 1 base and J by 6 bases, with 4 bases of the junction left unmatched.

This clonotype was picked up a small number of times. The chain joins TRBV27 to TRBJ2-4, with TRBD2 matching 10 bases. The CDR3 extends over 14 amino acids. The V segment lost 5 bases and the J segment 7 bases; nucleotides outside the gene matches: 5. Germline V gene sequence: CDR1 MNHEY, CDR2 SMNVEV (reference sequence). This CDR3 reads CASSQSGGANIQYF. Here the CDR3 DNA reads TGTGCCAGCAGTCAGAGCGGGGGGGCTAACATTCAGTACTTC.

J is TRBJ1-1 and V is TRBV15, with TRBD1 matching over 7 bases. The junction had 6 bases not matched to a gene; V was cut back by 4 bases and J by 1 base. The V gene's germline CDR1 is LNHNV and CDR2 YYDKDF (reference sequence). This CDR3 is built from 15 residues. Here the CDR3 DNA reads TGTGCCACCAGCACCCTGGGGACAGCGAACACTGAAGCTTTCTTT. This encodes CATSTLGTANTEAFF.

This clonotype was recorded a few times. This chain connects TRBV6-2 or TRBV6-3 to TRBJ2-3, with D uncertain. The CDR3 has 13 amino acids. The ends were cut back, 7 bases at V and 2 bases at J, with 10 bases in the middle. Germline CDR1 reads MNHEY; CDR2 reads SVGEGT. The CDR3 loop reads CASTSTPTDTQYF. CDR3 sequence (DNA): TGTGCCAGCACCTCGACTCCCACAGATACGCAGTATTTT.

This sequence joins TRBV5-1 and TRBJ2-1, with D tentatively TRBD2 (6 bases). Germline V CDR1 and CDR2: SGHRS, YFSETQ. The germline V and J ends were trimmed by 0 bases and 10 bases, with 11 bases remaining between them. The CDR3 loop spans 13 amino acids. This CDR3 reads CASSLVGGAEQFF. DNA for the CDR3: TGCGCCAGCAGCTTGGTGGGCGGGGCGGAGCAGTTCTTC.

This rearrangement joins TRBV6-5 to TRBJ2-7; TRBD1 matches 9 bases. V dropped 6 bases and J dropped 0; count of bases not matched to a gene: 9. This CDR3 comprises 16 residues. Germline lookup yields CDR1 MNHEY and CDR2 SVGAGI. The CDR3 loop is CASSPKGTGISYEQYF. The CDR3 nucleotides are TGTGCCAGCAGCCCGAAAGGGACAGGGATCTCCTACGAGCAGTACTTC.

This chain connects TRBV12-3 or TRBV12-4 to TRBJ2-1; 11 nucleotides line up with TRBD2. The CDR3 has 15 amino acids. J lost 5 bases, V lost 6 bases, and 6 bases had no gene match. In nucleotides, the CDR3 is TGTGCCAGCAGCCATAGCGGGGGGGCTGACAATGAGCAGTTCTTC. Residues: CASSHSGGADNEQFF.

The sample holds a few counts of this clonotype. The rearrangement links TRBV28 to TRBJ2-7; TRBD2 aligns across 13 bases. V lost 6 bases to trimming and J lost 3 bases; unmatched junction nucleotides: 11. Looked up from germline, CDR1 is MDHEN and CDR2 is SYDVKM. The CDR3 has 17 amino acids. The CDR3, as DNA: TGTGCCAGCAGCCCAATTGTCGGGACTAGCGGGAACTACGAGCAGTACTTC. Translating gives CASSPIVGTSGNYEQYF.

This chain links TRBV4-3 with TRBJ1-4; no clear D gene. The CDR3 totals 14 residues. Germline lookup yields CDR1 LGHNA and CDR2 YSLEER. V was trimmed by 3 bases and J by 7 bases, leaving 12 bases between them. CDR3 residues: CASSHDQGGEKLFF. In DNA, the CDR3 is TGCGCCAGCAGCCACGACCAAGGAGGTGAAAAACTGTTTTTT.

This clonotype has more than one count but fewer than ten. The rearrangement joins TRBV12-3 or TRBV12-4 to TRBJ1-1; D is ambiguous. The germline V and J ends were trimmed by 6 bases and 2 bases, with 16 bases remaining between them. This CDR3 spans 15 amino acids. The CDR3 here is CASSSLLAANTEAFF. DNA for the CDR3: TGTGCCAGCAGCTCCCTACTGGCGGCAAACACTGAAGCTTTCTTT.

This clonotype was seen a few times. The chain is built from TRBV4-2 and TRBJ1-2; tentatively, D is TRBD1 (5 bases). The CDR3 runs to 15 residues. CDR1 LGHNA and CDR2 YNFKEQ come from the germline V gene. V shed 5 bases and J shed 3 bases, with 16 bases lying between them. Here the CDR3 reads CASSGGPGQDYGYTF. In DNA form, the CDR3 reads TGTGCCAGCAGCGGCGGGCCAGGGCAGGACTATGGCTACACCTTC.

The chain links TRBV5-1 to TRBJ1-1, with D possibly TRBD1 on 6 matching bases. Per germline, CDR1 SGHRS and CDR2 YFSETQ. V was clipped by 3 bases and J by 1 base, with 10 bases between them. CDR3 size: 14 residues. This CDR3 reads CASSWTDPNTEAFF. The CDR3 region has the DNA TGCGCCAGCAGCTGGACAGACCCGAACACTGAAGCTTTCTTT.